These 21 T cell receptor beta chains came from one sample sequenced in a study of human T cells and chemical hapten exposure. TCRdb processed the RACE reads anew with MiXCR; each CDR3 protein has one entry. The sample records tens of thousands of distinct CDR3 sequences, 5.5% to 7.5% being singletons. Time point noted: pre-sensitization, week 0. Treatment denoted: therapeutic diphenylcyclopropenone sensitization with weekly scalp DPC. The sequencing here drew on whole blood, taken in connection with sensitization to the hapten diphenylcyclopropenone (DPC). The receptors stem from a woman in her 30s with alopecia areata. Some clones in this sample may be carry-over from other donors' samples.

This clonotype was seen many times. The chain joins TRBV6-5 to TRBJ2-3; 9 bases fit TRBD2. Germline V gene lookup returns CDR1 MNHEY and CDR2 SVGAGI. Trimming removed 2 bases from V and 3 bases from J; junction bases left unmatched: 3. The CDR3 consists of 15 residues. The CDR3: CASSYGGGGTDTQYF. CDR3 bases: TGTGCCAGCAGTTACGGCGGGGGGGGGACAGATACGCAGTATTTT.

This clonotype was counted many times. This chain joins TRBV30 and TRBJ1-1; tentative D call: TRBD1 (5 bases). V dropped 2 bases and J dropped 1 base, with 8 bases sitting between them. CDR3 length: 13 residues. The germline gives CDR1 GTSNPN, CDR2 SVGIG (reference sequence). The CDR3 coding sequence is TGTGCCTGGAGTCTTCAGGGGAACACTGAAGCTTTCTTT. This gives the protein CAWSLQGNTEAFF.

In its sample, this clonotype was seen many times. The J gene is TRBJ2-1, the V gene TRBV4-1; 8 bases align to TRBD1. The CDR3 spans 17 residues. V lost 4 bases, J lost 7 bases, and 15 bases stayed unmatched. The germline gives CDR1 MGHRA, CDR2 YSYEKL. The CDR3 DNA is TGCGCCAGCAGCCTTAATCGACGACAGGGGTTATTAAATGAGCAGTTCTTC. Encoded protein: CASSLNRRQGLLNEQFF.

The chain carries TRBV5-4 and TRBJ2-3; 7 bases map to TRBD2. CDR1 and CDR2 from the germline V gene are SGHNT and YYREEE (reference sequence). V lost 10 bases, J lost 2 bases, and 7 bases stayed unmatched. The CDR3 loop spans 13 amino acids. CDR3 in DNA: TGTGCCGGAATGAGCGGGAACACAGATACGCAGTATTTT. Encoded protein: CAGMSGNTDTQYF.

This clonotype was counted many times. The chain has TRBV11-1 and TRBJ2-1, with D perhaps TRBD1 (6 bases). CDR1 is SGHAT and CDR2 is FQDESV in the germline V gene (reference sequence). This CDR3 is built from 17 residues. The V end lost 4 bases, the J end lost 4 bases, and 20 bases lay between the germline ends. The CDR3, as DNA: TGTGCCAGCAGCTCCCCTCGTGGGGGCGCGAGGTACAATGAGCAGTTCTTC. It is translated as CASSSPRGGARYNEQFF.

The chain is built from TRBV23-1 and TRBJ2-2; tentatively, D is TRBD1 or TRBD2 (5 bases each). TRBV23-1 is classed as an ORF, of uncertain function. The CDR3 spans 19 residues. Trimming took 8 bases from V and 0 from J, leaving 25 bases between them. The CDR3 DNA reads TGCGCCAGCCCCCCTCCGGGACGGACGCCGTTCGCGAACACCGGGGAGCTGTTTTTT. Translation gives CASPPPGRTPFANTGELFF.

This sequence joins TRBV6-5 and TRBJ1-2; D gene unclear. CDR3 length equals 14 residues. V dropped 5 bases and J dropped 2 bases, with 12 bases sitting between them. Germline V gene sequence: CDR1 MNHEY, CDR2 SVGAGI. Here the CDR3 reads CASSDTVTNYGYTF. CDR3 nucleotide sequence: TGTGCCAGCAGTGACACAGTTACCAACTATGGCTACACCTTC.

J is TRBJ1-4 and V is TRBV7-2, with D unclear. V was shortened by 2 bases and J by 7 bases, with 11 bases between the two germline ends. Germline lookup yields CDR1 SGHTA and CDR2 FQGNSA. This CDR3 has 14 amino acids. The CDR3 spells CASSLRSNGEKLFF. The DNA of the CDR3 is TGTGCCAGCAGCTTAAGAAGTAATGGTGAAAAACTGTTTTTT.

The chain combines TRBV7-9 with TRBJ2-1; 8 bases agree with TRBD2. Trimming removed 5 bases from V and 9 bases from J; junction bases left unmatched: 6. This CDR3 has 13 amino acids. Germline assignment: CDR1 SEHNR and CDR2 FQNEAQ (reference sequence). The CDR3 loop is CASSPSGSSEQFF. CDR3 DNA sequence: TGTGCCAGCAGCCCAAGCGGGAGCAGTGAGCAGTTCTTC.

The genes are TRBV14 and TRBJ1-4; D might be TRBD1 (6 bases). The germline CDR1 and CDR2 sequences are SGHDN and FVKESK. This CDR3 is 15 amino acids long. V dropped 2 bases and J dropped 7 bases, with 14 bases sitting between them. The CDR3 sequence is CASSQFQGLGEKLFF. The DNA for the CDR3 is TGTGCCAGCAGCCAATTCCAGGGGCTAGGTGAAAAACTGTTTTTT.

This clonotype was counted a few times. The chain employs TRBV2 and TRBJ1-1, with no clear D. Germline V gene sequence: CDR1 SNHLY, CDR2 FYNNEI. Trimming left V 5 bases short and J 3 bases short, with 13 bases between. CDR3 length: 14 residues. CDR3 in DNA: TGTGCCAGCAGTCCCGAAGCGGGAGACACTGAAGCTTTCTTT. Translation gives CASSPEAGDTEAFF.

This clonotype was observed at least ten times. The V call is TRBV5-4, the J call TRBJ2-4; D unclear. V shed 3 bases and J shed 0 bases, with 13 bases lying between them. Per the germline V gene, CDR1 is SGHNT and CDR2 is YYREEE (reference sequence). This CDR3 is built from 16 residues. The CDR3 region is CASSSWANLAKNIQYF. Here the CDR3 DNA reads TGTGCCAGCAGCTCCTGGGCCAACCTAGCCAAAAACATTCAGTACTTC.

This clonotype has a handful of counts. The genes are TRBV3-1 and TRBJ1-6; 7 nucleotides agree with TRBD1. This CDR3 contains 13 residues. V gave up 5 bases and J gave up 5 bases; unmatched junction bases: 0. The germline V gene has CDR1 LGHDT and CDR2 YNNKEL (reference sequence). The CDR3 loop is CASSGTDNSPLHF. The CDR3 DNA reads TGTGCCAGCAGCGGGACAGATAATTCACCCCTCCACTTT.

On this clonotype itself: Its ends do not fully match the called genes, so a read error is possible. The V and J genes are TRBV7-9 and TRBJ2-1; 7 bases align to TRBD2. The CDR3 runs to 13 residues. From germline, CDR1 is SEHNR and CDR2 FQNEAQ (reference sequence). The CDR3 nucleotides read TGTGCCAGCAGCTTAGCGGGGGGGGATGAGCAGATCTTC. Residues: CASSLAGGDEQIF.

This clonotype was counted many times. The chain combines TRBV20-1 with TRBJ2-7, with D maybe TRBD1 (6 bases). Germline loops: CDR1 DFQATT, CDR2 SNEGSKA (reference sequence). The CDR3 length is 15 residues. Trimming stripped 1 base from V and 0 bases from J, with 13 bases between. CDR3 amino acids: CSARGAPGASYEQYF. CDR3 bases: TGCAGTGCTAGAGGGGCCCCAGGGGCCTCCTACGAGCAGTACTTC.

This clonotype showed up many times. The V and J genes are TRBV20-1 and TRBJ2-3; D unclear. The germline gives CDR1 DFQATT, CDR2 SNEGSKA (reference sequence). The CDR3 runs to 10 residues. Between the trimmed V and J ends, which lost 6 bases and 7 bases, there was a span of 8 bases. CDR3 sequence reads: CSAGSNTQYF. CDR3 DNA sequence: TGCAGTGCAGGCTCGAATACGCAGTATTTT.

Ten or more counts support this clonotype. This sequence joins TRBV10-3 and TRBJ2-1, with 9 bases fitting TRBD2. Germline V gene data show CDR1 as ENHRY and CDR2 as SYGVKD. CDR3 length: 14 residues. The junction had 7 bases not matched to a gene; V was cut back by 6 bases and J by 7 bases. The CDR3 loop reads CAIRGGGAANEQFF. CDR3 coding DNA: TGTGCCATCAGGGGCGGGGGGGCCGCGAATGAGCAGTTCTTC.

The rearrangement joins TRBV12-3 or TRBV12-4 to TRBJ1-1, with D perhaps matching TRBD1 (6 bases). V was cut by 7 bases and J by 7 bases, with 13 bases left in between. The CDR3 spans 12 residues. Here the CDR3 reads CASTQGQLEAFF. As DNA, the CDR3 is TGTGCCAGCACCCAAGGACAGCTTGAAGCTTTCTTT.

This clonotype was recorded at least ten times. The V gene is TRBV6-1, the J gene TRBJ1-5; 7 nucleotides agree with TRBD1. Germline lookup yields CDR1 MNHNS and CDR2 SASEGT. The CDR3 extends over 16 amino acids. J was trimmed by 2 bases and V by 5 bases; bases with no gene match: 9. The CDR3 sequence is CASSPMPGTGNQPQHF. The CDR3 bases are TGTGCCAGCAGTCCTATGCCCGGGACAGGCAATCAGCCCCAGCATTTT.

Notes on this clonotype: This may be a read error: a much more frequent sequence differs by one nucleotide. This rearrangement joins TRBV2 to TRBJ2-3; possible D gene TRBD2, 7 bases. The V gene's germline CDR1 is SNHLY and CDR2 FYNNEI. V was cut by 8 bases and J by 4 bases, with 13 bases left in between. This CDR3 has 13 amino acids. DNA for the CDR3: TGTGCCAGCGGGGGGGCGCAGTCAGATACGCAGTATTTT. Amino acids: CASGGAQSDTQYF.

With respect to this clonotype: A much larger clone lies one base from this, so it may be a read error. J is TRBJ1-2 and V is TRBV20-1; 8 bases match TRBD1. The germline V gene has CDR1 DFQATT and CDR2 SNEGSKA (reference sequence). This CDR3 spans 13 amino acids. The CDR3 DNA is TGCAGTGCTAGAGTACCGACAGGGGATGGCGACACCTTC. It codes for CSARVPTGDGDTF.